The present TCR beta chain was sequenced within a study of human T cells and chemical hapten exposure. Whole-study context: During the roughly 24-week study period, patients had diphenylcyclopropenone applied to the scalp every week. Small pooled library volume differences chiefly drove per-sample TCR yield variation.

The study's library attached unique molecular identifiers to single cDNA molecules. Per the authors' pipeline: Ranging from roughly 23,224 to 700,000, TCR counts per sample had a median value of roughly 96,000. Each CDR3 protein gets one entry after TCRdb re-called the RACE reads with MiXCR. These V and J calls originate from TCRdb's pipeline instead of the authors' own analysis. The sample lists approximately 88,000 distinct CDR3 sequences, 10% to 15% seen once, with approximately 5.2% in the top ten. CDR1 and CDR2 from the germline V gene are MNHEY and SMNVEV (reference sequence). Germline trimming cut 6 bases from V and 11 bases from J; bases unmatched to any gene: 16. The CDR3 sequence is 16 residues long. This clonotype was detected only a few times. The time point denotes: patch test 3, about 24 weeks after DPC sensitization. Regarding treatment: therapeutic diphenylcyclopropenone sensitization with weekly scalp DPC.

The source was whole blood, collected in connection with sensitization to the hapten diphenylcyclopropenone (DPC). The chain employs TRBV27 and TRBJ2-1; TRBD2 matches 10 bases. The TCR was taken from a woman in her fifties or sixties with alopecia areata. Some clones in this sample may be carry-over from other donors' samples. The CDR3 protein is CASRPTSGSGLVKQFF. The CDR3 bases are TGTGCCAGCAGGCCGACTAGCGGGTCCGGCCTGGTCAAGCAGTTCTTC.